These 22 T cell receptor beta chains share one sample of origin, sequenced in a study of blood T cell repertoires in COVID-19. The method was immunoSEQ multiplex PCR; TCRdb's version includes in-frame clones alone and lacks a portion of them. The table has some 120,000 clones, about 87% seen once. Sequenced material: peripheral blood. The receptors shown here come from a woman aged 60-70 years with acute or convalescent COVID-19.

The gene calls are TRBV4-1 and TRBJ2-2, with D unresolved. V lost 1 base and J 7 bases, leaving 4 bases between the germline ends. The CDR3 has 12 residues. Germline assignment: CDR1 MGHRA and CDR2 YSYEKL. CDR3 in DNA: TGCGCCAGCAGCCAAGGAGGCGGGGAGCTGTTTTTT. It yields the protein CASSQGGGELFF.

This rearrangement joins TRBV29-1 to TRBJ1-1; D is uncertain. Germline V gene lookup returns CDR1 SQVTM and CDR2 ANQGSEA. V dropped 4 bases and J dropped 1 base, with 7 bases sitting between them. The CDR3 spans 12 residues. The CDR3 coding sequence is TGCAGCGTTGGATGGCAGAACACTGAAGCTTTCTTT. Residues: CSVGWQNTEAFF.

Here the CDR3 DNA reads TGTGCCAGCAGTGAACCGGGACAGGCGTTTGATGCCCAGCATTTT. Translating it yields CASSEPGQAFDAQHF. V usage is TRBV2 and J usage is TRBJ1-5, with 8 positions matching TRBD1. The CDR3 length is 15 residues. Germline assignment: CDR1 SNHLY and CDR2 FYNNEI. The ends lost 2 bases at V and 11 bases at J; junction bases unmatched: 11.

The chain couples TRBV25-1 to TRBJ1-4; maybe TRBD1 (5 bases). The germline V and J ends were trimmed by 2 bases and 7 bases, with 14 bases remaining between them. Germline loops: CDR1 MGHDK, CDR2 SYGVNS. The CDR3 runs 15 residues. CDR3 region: CASSERRGLSEKLFF. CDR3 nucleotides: TGTGCCAGCAGTGAAAGGCGGGGCCTTAGTGAAAAACTGTTTTTT.

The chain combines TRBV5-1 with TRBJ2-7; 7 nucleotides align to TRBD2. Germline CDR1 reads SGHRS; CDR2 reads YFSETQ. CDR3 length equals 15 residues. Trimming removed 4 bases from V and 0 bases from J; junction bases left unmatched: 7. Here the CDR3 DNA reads TGCGCCAGCAGCCTAGCGGCATCGAGCTCCTACGAGCAGTACTTC. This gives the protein CASSLAASSSYEQYF.

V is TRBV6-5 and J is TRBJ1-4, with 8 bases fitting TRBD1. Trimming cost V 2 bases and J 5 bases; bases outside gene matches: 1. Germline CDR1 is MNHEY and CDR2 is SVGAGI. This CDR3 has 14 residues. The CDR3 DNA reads TGTGCCAGCAGTTACGCAGGGGGCAATGAAAAACTGTTTTTT. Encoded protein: CASSYAGGNEKLFF.

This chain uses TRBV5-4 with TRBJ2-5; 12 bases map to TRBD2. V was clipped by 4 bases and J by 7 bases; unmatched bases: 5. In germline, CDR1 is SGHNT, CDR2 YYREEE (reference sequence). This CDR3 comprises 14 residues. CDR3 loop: CASSLAGGPGTQYF. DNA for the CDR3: TGTGCCAGCAGCCTAGCGGGAGGGCCGGGGACCCAGTACTTC.

The DNA for the CDR3 is TGTGCCAGTAGTACGAGGACAGGGGGCGATGAGCAGTTCTTC. Translating gives CASSTRTGGDEQFF. The chain carries TRBV19 and TRBJ2-1; the match to TRBD1 covers 11 bases. This CDR3 is built from 14 residues. CDR1 and CDR2 (germline): LNHDA, SQIVND (reference sequence). The trim removed 4 bases at V and 8 bases at J, leaving 4 bases unmatched.

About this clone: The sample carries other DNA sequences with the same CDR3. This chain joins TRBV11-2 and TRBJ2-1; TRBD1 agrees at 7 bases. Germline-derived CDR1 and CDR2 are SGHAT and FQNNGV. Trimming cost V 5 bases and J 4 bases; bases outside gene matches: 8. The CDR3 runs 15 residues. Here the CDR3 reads CASSLTGTVYNEQFF. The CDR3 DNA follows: TGTGCCAGCAGCCTAACCGGGACAGTATACAATGAGCAGTTCTTC.

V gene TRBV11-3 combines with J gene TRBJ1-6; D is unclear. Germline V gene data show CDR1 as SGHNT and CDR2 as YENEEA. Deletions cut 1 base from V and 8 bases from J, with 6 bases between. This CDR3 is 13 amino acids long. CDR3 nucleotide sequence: TGTGCCAGCAGCTTAGCGGAGGATTCACCCCTCCACTTT. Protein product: CASSLAEDSPLHF.

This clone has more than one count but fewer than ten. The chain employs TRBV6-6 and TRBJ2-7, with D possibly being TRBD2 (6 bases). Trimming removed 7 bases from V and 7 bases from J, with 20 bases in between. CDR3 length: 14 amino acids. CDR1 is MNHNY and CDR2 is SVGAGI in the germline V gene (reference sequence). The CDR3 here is CASTEGLRLGEQYF. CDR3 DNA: TGTGCCAGCACGGAGGGACTTCGGTTGGGTGAGCAGTACTTC.

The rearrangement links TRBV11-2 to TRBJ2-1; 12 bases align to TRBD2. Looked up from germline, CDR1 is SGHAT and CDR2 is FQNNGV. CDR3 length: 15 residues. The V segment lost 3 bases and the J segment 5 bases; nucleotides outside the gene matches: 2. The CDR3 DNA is TGTGCCAGCAGCTTTACTAGCGGGAGGCACAATGAGCAGTTCTTC. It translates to CASSFTSGRHNEQFF.

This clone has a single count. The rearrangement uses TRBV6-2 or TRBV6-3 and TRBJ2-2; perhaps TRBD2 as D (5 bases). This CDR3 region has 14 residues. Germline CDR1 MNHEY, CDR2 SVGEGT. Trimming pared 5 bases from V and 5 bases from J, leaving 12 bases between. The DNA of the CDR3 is TGTGCCAGCAGTACTCGGGAACGTACCGGGGAGCTGTTTTTT. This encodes CASSTRERTGELFF.

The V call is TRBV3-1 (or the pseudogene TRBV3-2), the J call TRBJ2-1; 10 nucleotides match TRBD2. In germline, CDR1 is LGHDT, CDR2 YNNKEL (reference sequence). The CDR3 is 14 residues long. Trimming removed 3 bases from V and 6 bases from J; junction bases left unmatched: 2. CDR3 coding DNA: TGTGCCAGCAGCCATGGACTAGCGGTCAATGAGCAGTTCTTC. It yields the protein CASSHGLAVNEQFF.

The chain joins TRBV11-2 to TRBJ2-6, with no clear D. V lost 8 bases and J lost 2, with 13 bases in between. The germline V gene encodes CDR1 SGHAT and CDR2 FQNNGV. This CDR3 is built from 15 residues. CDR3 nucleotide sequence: TGTGCCAGCCGCCTCTTAGTAACTGGGGCCAACGTCCTGACTTTC. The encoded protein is CASRLLVTGANVLTF.

CDR3 amino acids: CASRITGTATEAFF. The DNA of the CDR3 is TGCGCCAGCAGAATAACCGGGACAGCGACTGAAGCTTTCTTT. The V gene is TRBV5-1, the J gene TRBJ1-1; 7 bases match TRBD1. From germline, CDR1 is SGHRS and CDR2 YFSETQ. This CDR3 is built from 14 residues. V gave up 5 bases and J gave up 5 bases; unmatched junction bases: 9.

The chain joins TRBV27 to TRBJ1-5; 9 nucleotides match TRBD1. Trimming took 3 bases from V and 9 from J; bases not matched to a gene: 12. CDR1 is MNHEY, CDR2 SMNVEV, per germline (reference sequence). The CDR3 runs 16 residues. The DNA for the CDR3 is TGTGCCAGCAGTTTGTCCGGGACAGGGAAGTTTGGGCCCCAGCATTTT. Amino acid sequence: CASSLSGTGKFGPQHF.

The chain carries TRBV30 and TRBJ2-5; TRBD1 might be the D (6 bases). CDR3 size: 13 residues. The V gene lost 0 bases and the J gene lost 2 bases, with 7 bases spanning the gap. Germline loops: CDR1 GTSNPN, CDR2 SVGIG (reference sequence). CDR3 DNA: TGTGCCTGGAGTGTACAGGGACAAGAGACCCAGTACTTC. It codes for CAWSVQGQETQYF.

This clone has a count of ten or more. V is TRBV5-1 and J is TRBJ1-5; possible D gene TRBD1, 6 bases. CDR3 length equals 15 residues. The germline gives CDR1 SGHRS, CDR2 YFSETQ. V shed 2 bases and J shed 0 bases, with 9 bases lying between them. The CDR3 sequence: CASSLEGHSNQPQHF. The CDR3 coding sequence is TGCGCCAGCAGCTTAGAGGGACATAGCAATCAGCCCCAGCATTTT.

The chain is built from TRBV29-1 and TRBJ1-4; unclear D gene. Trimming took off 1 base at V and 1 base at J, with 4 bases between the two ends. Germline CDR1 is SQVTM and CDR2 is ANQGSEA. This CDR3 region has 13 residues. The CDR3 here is CSVEGRTNEKLFF. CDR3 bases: TGCAGCGTTGAAGGTCGAACTAATGAAAAACTGTTTTTT. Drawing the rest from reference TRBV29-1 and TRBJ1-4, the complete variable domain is SAVISQKPSRDICQRGTSLTIQCQVDSQVTMMFWYRQQPGQSLTLIATANQGSEATYESGFVIDKFPISRPNLTFSTLTVSNMSPEDSSIYLCSVEGRTNEKLFFGSGTQLSVL.

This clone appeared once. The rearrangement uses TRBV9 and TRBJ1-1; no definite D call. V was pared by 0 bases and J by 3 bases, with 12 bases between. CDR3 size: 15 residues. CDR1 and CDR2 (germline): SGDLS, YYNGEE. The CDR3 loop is CASSVDGGGDTEAFF. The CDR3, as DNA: TGTGCCAGCAGCGTAGATGGCGGCGGGGACACTGAAGCTTTCTTT.

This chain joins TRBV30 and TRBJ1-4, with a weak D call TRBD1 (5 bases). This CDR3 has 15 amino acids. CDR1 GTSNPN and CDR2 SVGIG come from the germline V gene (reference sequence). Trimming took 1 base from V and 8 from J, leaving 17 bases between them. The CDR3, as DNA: TGTGCCTGGAGTGAAGACAGACGCCCAGGCGAAAAACTGTTTTTT. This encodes CAWSEDRRPGEKLFF.